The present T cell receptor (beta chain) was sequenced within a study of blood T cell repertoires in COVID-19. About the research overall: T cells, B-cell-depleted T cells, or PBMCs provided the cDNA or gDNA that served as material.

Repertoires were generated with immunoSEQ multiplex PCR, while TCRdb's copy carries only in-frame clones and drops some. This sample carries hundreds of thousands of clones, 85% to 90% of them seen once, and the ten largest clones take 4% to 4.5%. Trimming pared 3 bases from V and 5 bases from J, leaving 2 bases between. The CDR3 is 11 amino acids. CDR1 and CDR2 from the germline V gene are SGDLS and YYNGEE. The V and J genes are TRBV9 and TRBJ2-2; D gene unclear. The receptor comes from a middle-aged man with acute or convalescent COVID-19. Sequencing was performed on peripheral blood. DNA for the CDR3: TGTGCCAGCAGCGCTACCGGGGAGCTGTTTTTT. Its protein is CASSATGELFF. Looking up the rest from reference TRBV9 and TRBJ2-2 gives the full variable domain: DSGVTQTPKHLITATGQRVTLRCSPRSGDLSVYWYQQSLDQGLQFLIQYYNGEERAKGNILERFSAQQFPDLHSELNLSSLELGDSALYFCASSATGELFFGEGSRLTVL.